Following are 32 T cell receptor beta chains from one sample sequenced in a study of T-cell memory formation after mild COVID-19. TCRdb reprocessed the 5' RACE reads with MiXCR, giving one entry per CDR3 protein. Altogether 200,000 to 250,000 distinct CDR3 sequences are present, over 9.5% being singletons, with the ten largest covering around 3.3%. Sequencing was done on a sample of PBMCs or a T cell subset sorted from them (not recorded which). The receptors here all came from a man younger than 35 who had mild COVID-19 (a few samples of this study predate the infection). Cell type and time point are not known.

This clonotype was seen many times. This chain uses TRBV5-1 with TRBJ2-2; D remains ambiguous. The germline gives CDR1 SGHRS, CDR2 YFSETQ. Deletions cut 0 bases from V and 4 bases from J, with 4 bases between. This CDR3 contains 13 residues. The CDR3 sequence: CASSLGSTGELFF. CDR3 DNA sequence: TGCGCCAGCAGCTTGGGATCCACCGGGGAGCTGTTTTTT.

The chain recombines TRBV7-2 with TRBJ2-5; 9 bases map to TRBD2. After removal of 5 bases from V and 3 bases from J, the junction contained 4 bases not matched to a gene. This CDR3 spans 14 amino acids. The V gene's germline CDR1 is SGHTA and CDR2 FQGNSA. This chain's CDR3 is CASSPVAGEETQYF. CDR3 nucleotide sequence: TGTGCCAGCAGCCCCGTAGCGGGGGAAGAGACCCAGTACTTC.

This clonotype was observed a few times. The chain combines TRBV7-9 with TRBJ1-1, with TRBD1 identical over 8 bases. CDR3 length: 15 residues. Germline lookup yields CDR1 SEHNR and CDR2 FQNEAQ (reference sequence). The ends lost 4 bases at V and 1 base at J; junction bases unmatched: 5. Here the CDR3 reads CASSSQGATNTEAFF. DNA of the CDR3: TGTGCCAGCAGCTCCCAGGGGGCAACGAACACTGAAGCTTTCTTT.

The chain links TRBV3-1 to TRBJ1-6; 11 bases line up with TRBD1. The germline V gene encodes CDR1 LGHDT and CDR2 YNNKEL (reference sequence). The trim removed 4 bases at V and 9 bases at J, leaving 5 bases unmatched. The CDR3 sequence is 15 residues long. Here the CDR3 DNA reads TGTGCCAGCAGCCCAGGACAGGGGGCATTTTCACCCCTCCACTTT. This codes for CASSPGQGAFSPLHF.

The V gene is TRBV7-2, the J gene TRBJ1-5; TRBD1 is a possible D gene (5 bases). CDR1 SGHTA and CDR2 FQGNSA come from the germline V gene. Trimming took off 5 bases at V and 6 bases at J, with 17 bases between the two ends. The CDR3 loop spans 15 amino acids. The CDR3 region is CASSPLSQGSQPQHF. The CDR3 DNA sequence: TGTGCCAGCAGCCCCCTAAGTCAGGGAAGTCAGCCCCAGCATTTT.

The gene calls are TRBV2 and TRBJ2-5; D remains unclear. There are 13 residues in the CDR3. From germline, CDR1 is SNHLY and CDR2 FYNNEI. V gave up 6 bases and J gave up 5 bases, with 13 bases separating them. This CDR3 reads CASSGEAEETQYF. The CDR3 DNA reads TGTGCCAGCAGCGGAGAAGCTGAGGAGACCCAGTACTTC.

The rearrangement joins TRBV30 to TRBJ2-7, with D maybe TRBD1 (6 bases). Between the trimmed V and J ends, which lost 0 bases and 7 bases, there was a span of 13 bases. The CDR3 is 13 residues long. CDR1 and CDR2 (germline): GTSNPN, SVGIG (reference sequence). In DNA, the CDR3 is TGTGCCTGGAGTGTAAGGAATAGGGGGGAGCAGTACTTC. It codes for CAWSVRNRGEQYF.

This clonotype was counted a few times. The V and J genes are TRBV5-1 and TRBJ2-5, with 9 nucleotides matching TRBD2. Germline V gene lookup returns CDR1 SGHRS and CDR2 YFSETQ. The CDR3 spans 17 residues. Losses at the gene ends were 2 bases for V and 4 bases for J; bases not matched to a gene: 12. The CDR3 region has the DNA TGCGCCAGCAGCTTACTAAGTAGCGGGGGAAATCGAGAGACCCAGTACTTC. Residues: CASSLLSSGGNRETQYF.

CDR3 region: CASSLEAGGETQYF. Here the CDR3 DNA reads TGTGCCAGCAGCTTAGAAGCAGGGGGGGAGACCCAGTACTTC. This chain connects TRBV11-2 to TRBJ2-5; weak D call: TRBD1 (7 bases). Trimming stripped 0 bases from V and 5 bases from J, with 10 bases between. The CDR3 has 14 residues. Germline lookup yields CDR1 SGHAT and CDR2 FQNNGV.

The rearrangement links TRBV3-1 to TRBJ1-6; unclear D gene. The CDR3 length is 15 residues. The V and J ends lost 1 base and 6 bases respectively, with 10 bases between them. The germline gives CDR1 LGHDT, CDR2 YNNKEL (reference sequence). The chain's CDR3 is CASSQGSGVNSPLHF. The CDR3 DNA reads TGTGCCAGCAGCCAAGGGAGCGGGGTTAATTCACCCCTCCACTTT.

This clonotype was found a few times. The chain is built from TRBV7-2 and TRBJ1-2; D not certain. The germline V and J ends were trimmed by 3 bases and 2 bases, with 7 bases remaining between them. CDR3 length equals 13 residues. Germline values: CDR1 SGHTA, CDR2 FQGNSA. CDR3 amino acids: CASSLQSNYGYTF. The DNA for the CDR3 is TGTGCCAGCAGCTTGCAGAGCAACTATGGCTACACCTTC. The full variable domain, rest sourced from reference TRBV7-2 and TRBJ1-2, is GAGVSQSPSNKVTEKGKDVELRCDPISGHTALYWYRQSLGQGLEFLIYFQGNSAPDKSGLPSDRFSAERTGGSVSTLTIQRTQQEDSAVYLCASSLQSNYGYTFGSGTRLTVV.

The chain recombines TRBV5-1 with TRBJ1-1, with 9 bases that match TRBD1. The CDR3 sequence is 15 residues long. Unmatched junction bases numbered 7, after V lost 4 bases and J lost 3 bases. CDR1 and CDR2 from the germline V gene are SGHRS and YFSETQ. CDR3 region: CASSPSTGGDTEAFF. In nucleotides, the CDR3 is TGCGCCAGCAGCCCGTCGACAGGGGGGGACACTGAAGCTTTCTTT.

DNA for the CDR3: TGTGCCAGCAGCCAAGTGCTAGCGGGGGGCGGTGAGACCCAGTACTTC. This gives the protein CASSQVLAGGGETQYF. V and J are TRBV4-2 and TRBJ2-5; 11 positions match TRBD2. This CDR3 spans 16 amino acids. Looked up from germline, CDR1 is LGHNA and CDR2 is YNFKEQ. J was trimmed by 5 bases and V by 1 base; bases with no gene match: 6.

The sample holds many counts of this clonotype. The chain links TRBV21-1 to TRBJ2-1. TRBV21-1 is a pseudogene locus. This CDR3 has 11 residues. The CDR3 DNA follows: TGTGCCAGCAGCAAAGCGAATGAGCAGTTCTTC. Its protein product is CASSKANEQFF.

The V gene is TRBV9, the J gene TRBJ2-7; maybe TRBD2 (5 bases). Germline values: CDR1 SGDLS, CDR2 YYNGEE. CDR3 length: 15 amino acids. Trimming took 4 bases from V and 4 from J, leaving 18 bases between them. CDR3 loop: CASSRGVDAPYEQYF. As DNA, the CDR3 is TGTGCCAGCAGCCGGGGAGTAGATGCGCCGTACGAGCAGTACTTC.

This clonotype was seen more than once but under ten times. This chain links TRBV12-3 or TRBV12-4 with TRBJ2-6; D unresolved. CDR3 size: 14 residues. V lost 3 bases to trimming and J lost 1 base, with 4 bases between them. The CDR3 sequence is CASSFESGANVLTF. DNA for the CDR3: TGTGCCAGCAGTTTCGAATCTGGGGCCAACGTCCTGACTTTC.

This clonotype was found a few times. The V gene is TRBV7-2, the J gene TRBJ2-1, with D possibly matching TRBD2 (6 bases). The CDR3 spans 14 residues. Trimming shortened V by 2 bases and J by 8 bases, and 13 bases separated the two germline ends. Germline values: CDR1 SGHTA, CDR2 FQGNSA. For the CDR3, the DNA is TGTGCCAGCAGCTTACAGGGAGCGGGCTATGAGCAGTTCTTC. It codes for CASSLQGAGYEQFF.

This clonotype was detected only a few times. The rearrangement uses TRBV5-1 and TRBJ2-3, with a possible D match to TRBD1 (6 bases). This CDR3 is built from 15 residues. Germline values: CDR1 SGHRS, CDR2 YFSETQ. V was trimmed by 3 bases and J by 3 bases, leaving 14 bases between them. The CDR3 loop reads CASSSVVGTTDTQYF. CDR3 sequence (DNA): TGCGCCAGCAGCTCGGTGGTCGGGACAACAGATACGCAGTATTTT.

This sequence joins TRBV29-1 and TRBJ2-6, with TRBD1 as a possible D gene (6 bases). CDR1 is SQVTM and CDR2 is ANQGSEA in the germline V gene. This CDR3 is 14 amino acids long. The V end lost 4 bases, the J end lost 4 bases, and 11 bases lay between the germline ends. As DNA, the CDR3 is TGCAGCGTTGCGCTGGGGGCAGGGGCCAACGTCCTGACTTTC. Amino acids: CSVALGAGANVLTF. Using reference TRBV29-1 and TRBJ2-6 for the parts outside the CDR3, the full variable domain is SAVISQKPSRDICQRGTSLTIQCQVDSQVTMMFWYRQQPGQSLTLIATANQGSEATYESGFVIDKFPISRPNLTFSTLTVSNMSPEDSSIYLCSVALGAGANVLTFGAGSRLTVL.

This clonotype was seen ten or more times. This chain uses TRBV7-9 with TRBJ2-4; D is possibly TRBD1 or TRBD2 (5 bases each). The CDR3 totals 15 residues. V was trimmed by 6 bases and J by 0 bases, leaving 12 bases between them. Germline V gene data show CDR1 as SEHNR and CDR2 as FQNEAQ (reference sequence). CDR3 protein: CASREGLGAKNIQYF. The CDR3 DNA reads TGTGCCAGCAGAGAGGGGTTGGGAGCCAAAAACATTCAGTACTTC.

V usage is TRBV5-6 and J usage is TRBJ2-6; no firm D call. The V and J ends lost 0 bases and 12 bases respectively, with 10 bases between them. The germline V gene has CDR1 SGHDT and CDR2 YYEEEE. The CDR3 contains 13 residues. In nucleotides, the CDR3 is TGTGCCAGCAGCTTGGCTCCTGTACCCGTCCTGACTTTC. Protein product: CASSLAPVPVLTF.

This clonotype was picked up many times. The chain joins TRBV12-3 or TRBV12-4 to TRBJ1-5, with TRBD1 identical over 9 bases. The CDR3 is 16 amino acids. Losses at the gene ends were 3 bases for V and 6 bases for J; bases not matched to a gene: 9. The CDR3 region is CASSLGTGGWGQPQHF. The DNA for the CDR3 is TGTGCCAGCAGTTTGGGTACAGGGGGCTGGGGTCAGCCCCAGCATTTT.

This clonotype has ten or more counts. This chain joins TRBV7-3 and TRBJ1-2; D is uncertain. Germline CDR1 is SGHTA and CDR2 is FQGTGA. Trimming shortened V by 5 bases and J by 8 bases, and 21 bases separated the two germline ends. This CDR3 region has 15 residues. CDR3 nucleotide sequence: TGTGCCAGCAGCCCCCACCCAGACGTAAAGGACGGCTACACCTTC. Translating gives CASSPHPDVKDGYTF.

The chain is built from TRBV7-2 and TRBJ2-5; 8 bases align to TRBD1. V lost 6 bases to trimming and J lost 7 bases; unmatched junction nucleotides: 13. Per germline, CDR1 SGHTA and CDR2 FQGNSA. The CDR3 is 15 residues long. CDR3 sequence: CASSPDRGSRGTQYF. The CDR3 DNA reads as TGTGCCAGCAGTCCAGACAGGGGTTCACGGGGGACCCAGTACTTC.

CDR3 region: CASSPLTGAGSGELFF. The CDR3, as DNA: TGTGCCAGCAGCCCCCTGACTGGGGCGGGAAGCGGGGAGCTGTTTTTT. This chain joins TRBV3-1 and TRBJ2-2; TRBD2 is a possible D gene (6 bases). Germline V gene data show CDR1 as LGHDT and CDR2 as YNNKEL (reference sequence). The germline V and J ends were trimmed by 4 bases and 7 bases, with 19 bases remaining between them. The CDR3 spans 16 residues. The variable domain in full, with the rest retrieved from reference TRBV3-1 and TRBJ2-2, is DTAVSQTPKYLVTQMGNDKSIKCEQNLGHDTMYWYKQDSKKFLKIMFSYNNKELIINETVPNRFSPKSPDKAHLNLHINSLELGDSAVYFCASSPLTGAGSGELFFGEGSRLTVL.

Remarks on this clonotype: At one end the junction does not follow the germline gene, possibly because of a read error. This chain links TRBV20-1 with TRBJ2-5, with TRBD1 as a possible D gene (5 bases). The length of the CDR3 is 13 residues. The germline gives CDR1 DFQATT, CDR2 SNEGSKA (reference sequence). The CDR3 protein is CSARDSLLETQYF. Written as DNA, the CDR3 is TGCAGTGCTCGAGACAGTTTATTAGAGACCCAGTACTTC.

The chain recombines TRBV5-1 with TRBJ1-6, with D possibly matching TRBD1 (5 bases). The ends were cut back, 2 bases at V and 3 bases at J, with 6 bases in the middle. CDR3 size: 14 residues. Germline-derived CDR1 and CDR2 are SGHRS and YFSETQ. CDR3 in amino acids: CASSFQGYNSPLHF. In DNA, the CDR3 is TGCGCCAGCAGCTTTCAGGGCTATAATTCACCCCTCCACTTT.

This clonotype occurred many times. The chain employs TRBV7-2 and TRBJ2-1; 7 positions match TRBD1. Losses at the gene ends were 2 bases for V and 9 bases for J; bases not matched to a gene: 4. Germline V gives CDR1 SGHTA, CDR2 FQGNSA. CDR3 size: 13 residues. DNA for the CDR3: TGTGCCAGCAGCTTAAAGGGGGCGCCTGAGCAGTTCTTC. Amino acids: CASSLKGAPEQFF.

This clonotype was detected only a few times. This rearrangement joins TRBV19 to TRBJ2-7; TRBD2 matches 8 bases. V gave up 7 bases and J gave up 7 bases; unmatched junction bases: 12. This CDR3 region has 14 residues. Germline V gives CDR1 LNHDA, CDR2 SQIVND (reference sequence). The CDR3 region is CASTRRGATGEQYF. CDR3 nucleotide sequence: TGTGCCAGTACCAGGCGGGGGGCGACGGGTGAGCAGTACTTC.

This clonotype was counted only a few times. The V and J genes are TRBV20-1 and TRBJ1-3, with D perhaps matching TRBD1 (5 bases). Germline V lookup: CDR1 DFQATT, CDR2 SNEGSKA (reference sequence). CDR3 size: 14 residues. Trimming left V 0 bases short and J 0 bases short, with 6 bases between. This CDR3 reads CSARDGGSGNTIYF. The CDR3 DNA follows: TGCAGTGCTAGAGATGGGGGCTCTGGAAACACCATATATTTT.

This chain joins TRBV6-6 and TRBJ1-5; tentatively, D is TRBD1 (5 bases). Germline lookup yields CDR1 MNHNY and CDR2 SVGAGI (reference sequence). Deletions cut 6 bases from V and 7 bases from J, with 25 bases between. The CDR3 has 17 residues. CDR3 protein: CASSRLSSRVRGQPQHF. In nucleotides, the CDR3 is TGTGCCAGCAGCCGCTTGTCGAGCAGGGTTCGAGGGCAGCCCCAGCATTTT.

This clonotype was seen at least ten times. The CDR3 DNA reads TGTGCCAGCACCACTGGGCAGGGAAGTTCACCCCTCCACTTT. Its translation is CASTTGQGSSPLHF. The chain recombines TRBV7-9 with TRBJ1-6, with D possibly matching TRBD1 (5 bases). The CDR3 runs to 14 residues. V was pared by 7 bases and J by 9 bases, with 16 bases between. The germline V gene encodes CDR1 SEHNR and CDR2 FQNEAQ (reference sequence).